The 7 T cell receptor beta chains reported below all come from one sample, sequenced in a study of vaccination and CD4 T cells after COVID-19. Noted treatment: approximately nine-day PBMC culture with coronavirus spike peptide pools or control peptides (ViraFEST assay). Cultured CD4+ T cell DNA was sequenced using the Oncomine TCR Beta short-read assay. TCRdb fed the PCR reads into MiXCR, producing one record per CDR3 protein. The sample contains about 14,000 distinct CDR3 sequences, approximately 60% of which appear only once. No antigens are known for them. The sequencing sample was made of CD4+ T cells from blood, cultured in vitro. The receptors here all came from a human donor who had recovered from COVID-19.

This clonotype turned up a few times. The chain has TRBV6-2 or TRBV6-3 and TRBJ1-1; D ambiguous. From germline, CDR1 is MNHEY and CDR2 SVGEGT. This CDR3 region has 13 residues. V was trimmed by 8 bases and J by 0 bases, leaving 10 bases between them. The CDR3 loop reads CASVRIMNTEAFF. The CDR3 nucleotides are TGTGCCAGCGTCCGAATTATGAACACTGAAGCTTTCTTT.

This chain joins TRBV5-5 and TRBJ2-6; D is uncertain. CDR3 length: 15 residues. Looked up from germline, CDR1 is SGHKS and CDR2 is YYEKEE (reference sequence). Deletions cut 0 bases from V and 0 bases from J, with 4 bases between. The CDR3 nucleotides are TGTGCCAGCAGCTTGGTCCACTCTGGGGCCAACGTCCTGACTTTC. Translating gives CASSLVHSGANVLTF.

The chain combines TRBV6-2 or TRBV6-3 with TRBJ2-7; 10 bases match TRBD1. V lost 6 bases and J lost 0; bases outside the gene matches: 5. CDR1 and CDR2 (germline): MNHEY, SVGEGT. CDR3 length: 15 residues. CDR3 nucleotide sequence: TGTGCCAGCAGCCTGACAGGGGGCGCCTCCTACGAGCAGTACTTC. It translates to CASSLTGGASYEQYF.

On this clonotype: The junction differs from germline at one of its ends, possibly a read error. The V call is TRBV7-7, the J call TRBJ2-5, with 9 bases aligning to TRBD1. Germline CDR1 SSHAT, CDR2 FNYEAQ (reference sequence). The CDR3 runs 15 residues. CDR3 sequence (DNA): TGTGCTAGCAGCCCTTCGGGACAGGGAGGAGAGACCCAGTACTTC. It translates to CASSPSGQGGETQYF.

The chain joins TRBV24-1 to TRBJ2-2; 7 bases map to TRBD1. The V gene end was trimmed by 2 bases and the J gene end by 14 bases; junction bases not matched to a gene: 13. The germline V gene has CDR1 KGHDR and CDR2 SFDVKD. The CDR3 covers 15 residues. The CDR3 DNA reads as TGTGCCACCAGTGATTCCCCCCAGACAGGGAGTAGTCTGTTTTTT. Residues: CATSDSPQTGSSLFF.

The chain has TRBV20-1 and TRBJ2-7, with D possibly matching TRBD2 (6 bases). CDR3 length: 15 residues. V lost 3 bases to trimming and J lost 0 bases, with 15 bases between them. Per the germline V gene, CDR1 is DFQATT and CDR2 is SNEGSKA (reference sequence). The CDR3 here is CSARTVRESSYEQYF. Written as DNA, the CDR3 is TGCAGTGCTAGGACGGTGCGGGAAAGCTCCTACGAGCAGTACTTC.

V and J are TRBV7-2 and TRBJ2-1; TRBD2 matches 8 bases. Germline V CDR1 and CDR2: SGHTA, FQGNSA. CDR3 size: 14 residues. V was pared by 5 bases and J by 6 bases, with 6 bases of the junction left unmatched. The CDR3 spells CASSPAGAFNEQFF. CDR3 DNA: TGTGCCAGCAGCCCAGCGGGAGCGTTCAATGAGCAGTTCTTC.